The clone carrying this T cell receptor (beta chain) was seen a handful of times. Trimming took 6 bases from V and 3 from J, leaving 11 bases between them. Germline lookup yields CDR1 MNHEY and CDR2 SVGAGI. The CDR3 contains 13 residues. TCRdb keeps only in-frame clones here, not all; method: immunoSEQ multiplex PCR. Seen here are 150,000 to 200,000 clones, roughly four fifths observed once, and the top ten hold about 12%. This sample is part of a study of blood T cell repertoires in COVID-19. In Seattle, patients joined the study during active infection and were tracked longitudinally. The sequencing sample was made of peripheral blood. This chain uses TRBV6-5 with TRBJ1-1; the D is unclear. This TCR was sampled from a woman aged 80 or over with COVID-19, enrolled during active disease. CDR3 residues: CASRRAADTEAFF. CDR3 coding DNA: TGTGCCAGCAGGCGCGCGGCGGACACTGAAGCTTTCTTT.